This T cell receptor beta chain appears in the sequencing data of a study of T-cell memory formation after mild COVID-19. Study details: TCR clusters showed largely donor specificity. Findings and limits, study-wide: Clones that contracted from day 15 to 85 were balanced CD4/CD8, while later expanders leaned CD4+. Mostly located in CM and EM were contracting CD4+ clones, with contracting CD8+ clones located in EMRA.

The junction had 4 bases not matched to a gene; V was cut back by 4 bases and J by 6 bases. The CDR3 loop spans 15 amino acids. The germline CDR1 and CDR2 sequences are MNHEY and SVGEGT. Of note for this clonotype: The target antigen is unknown.

A single record per CDR3 protein comes from TCRdb applying MiXCR to the 5' RACE reads. The table includes around 110,000 distinct CDR3 sequences, 13% to 15% detected once. This receptor was identified in a man aged 18 to 30 who had mild COVID-19 (a few samples of this study predate the infection). Cell type and time point are not known. The V gene is TRBV6-2 or TRBV6-3, the J gene TRBJ2-4, with 12 nucleotides matching TRBD2. The sequencing sample was made of PBMCs or a T cell subset sorted from them (not recorded which). CDR3 amino acids: CASSWTSGVINIQYF. The CDR3 coding sequence is TGTGCCAGCAGTTGGACTAGCGGGGTCATAAACATTCAGTACTTC.